This T cell receptor beta chain emerged from a study of T cells expressing NK-cell markers. At the level of the study: CD3+CD56+NKG2C+, CD3+CD56+NKG2C- and CD3+CD56-NKG2C+ T cells, once sorted, supplied the TCR beta repertoires. Sequencing covered eight donors, seven HCMV-seropositive and one seronegative.

With respect to this clonotype: Its antigen is currently unknown.

The V gene's germline CDR1 is SQVTM and CDR2 ANQGSEA. This CDR3 contains 11 residues. With the 5' RACE reads reprocessed, TCRdb shows one record per CDR3 protein and no DNA. The listing records approximately 170,000 distinct CDR3 sequences. Notes on the study in general: In several donors, dominant clonotypes made up roughly 25-60.1% of CD3+CD56-NKG2C+ cells.

The receptor was derived from a man between 18 and 69 years old in good health. The chain couples TRBV29-1 to TRBJ2-2; TCRdb designates TRBD2, a call that cannot be tested without DNA. Sequenced material: blood T cells: a sorted CD56 or NKG2C T cell subset, CD4+ or CD8+ T cells, or bulk PBMC T cells (not recorded which). CDR3: CSVPSTGELFF.